The 18 T cell receptor beta chains given below trace back to one sample, sequenced in a study of early T cells in non-severe SARS-CoV-2 infection. TCRdb called the 5' RACE reads again in MiXCR, with one record for every CDR3 protein. The sample contains about 79,000 distinct CDR3 sequences, 10% to 12% of which appear only once. Sequencing was performed on whole blood. The receptors shown here come from an adult who was a healthcare worker with PCR-confirmed SARS-CoV-2 infection or an uninfected control (not recorded which).

The CDR3 protein is CASSVPGKSGELFF. The CDR3, as DNA: TGTGCCAGCAGTGTGCCAGGGAAGAGCGGGGAGCTGTTTTTT. J is TRBJ2-2 and V is TRBV6-1; TRBD1 might be the D (5 bases). The CDR3 is 14 amino acids. V was cut by 4 bases and J by 7 bases, with 13 bases left in between. Per germline, CDR1 MNHNS and CDR2 SASEGT.

At least ten counts were recorded for this clonotype. The J gene is TRBJ2-5, the V gene TRBV6-2 or TRBV6-3, with D perhaps TRBD1 or TRBD2 (6 bases each). The CDR3 contains 16 residues. Trimming left V 2 bases short and J 3 bases short, with 16 bases between. Germline CDR1 is MNHEY and CDR2 is SVGEGT. The CDR3 coding sequence is TGTGCCAGCAGTTACGGGCCGGGGGCCGGTAAAGAGACCCAGTACTTC. This codes for CASSYGPGAGKETQYF.

This clonotype was counted at least ten times. This rearrangement joins TRBV4-2 to TRBJ2-5; D unclear. Trimming left V 2 bases short and J 5 bases short, with 15 bases between. CDR3 length equals 15 residues. The germline gives CDR1 LGHNA, CDR2 YNFKEQ. CDR3 nucleotide sequence: TGTGCCAGCAGCCAATCCTACCTGGCCACCGAGACCCAGTACTTC. This codes for CASSQSYLATETQYF.

This chain uses TRBV29-1 with TRBJ2-1, with a weak D call TRBD2 (7 bases). This CDR3 contains 15 residues. Trimming removed 0 bases at V and 7 bases at J, with 16 bases between. Per the germline V gene, CDR1 is SQVTM and CDR2 is ANQGSEA. CDR3 region: CSVEDPGGGPNEQFF. CDR3 DNA: TGCAGCGTTGAAGATCCGGGGGGCGGCCCTAATGAGCAGTTCTTC.

This clonotype was recorded many times. CDR3 coding DNA: TGTGCCAGCAGCTTGGGCAGTTATAATTCACCCCTCCACTTT. Translation: CASSLGSYNSPLHF. V and J are TRBV11-2 and TRBJ1-6; D is unresolved. V was pared by 3 bases and J by 4 bases, with 7 bases between. Germline CDR1 SGHAT, CDR2 FQNNGV. The CDR3 is 14 residues long.

The table lists this clonotype with many counts. The chain joins TRBV12-3 or TRBV12-4 to TRBJ1-4; TRBD1 agrees at 7 bases. V gave up 5 bases and J gave up 8 bases; unmatched junction bases: 14. This CDR3 contains 16 residues. The CDR3 sequence is CASSPRPDRAWEKLFF. The CDR3 bases are TGTGCCAGCAGTCCCCGGCCCGACAGGGCGTGGGAAAAACTGTTTTTT.

The genes are TRBV7-8 and TRBJ1-2; 7 nucleotides align to TRBD1. Germline lookup yields CDR1 SGHVS and CDR2 FQNEAQ. After removal of 2 bases from V and 4 bases from J, the junction contained 4 bases not matched to a gene. The CDR3 is made up of 14 amino acids. In DNA form, the CDR3 reads TGTGCCAGCAGCTTACTAGGGGGCATCTATGGCTACACCTTC. This translates into CASSLLGGIYGYTF.

The chain joins TRBV12-3 or TRBV12-4 to TRBJ2-3, with D perhaps TRBD1 or TRBD2 (5 bases each). Trimming cost V 5 bases and J 4 bases, with 10 bases left between them. This CDR3 contains 13 residues. For the CDR3, the DNA is TGTGCCAGCAGTGCGCCGGGGCCAGATACGCAGTATTTT. It translates to CASSAPGPDTQYF.

The rearrangement joins TRBV4-2 to TRBJ2-3; TRBD2 matches 8 bases. The germline gives CDR1 LGHNA, CDR2 YNFKEQ. The trim removed 0 bases at V and 6 bases at J, leaving 8 bases unmatched. The CDR3 runs to 16 residues. The DNA for the CDR3 is TGTGCCAGCAGCCAAGAGGAACGGGGGGGCGCGGATACGCAGTATTTT. Its protein is CASSQEERGGADTQYF.

This clonotype came up many times. One end of the junction fails to match germline, which may point to a read error. The CDR3 loop reads CASSPTEDSPLHF. The CDR3 DNA is TGTGCTAGCAGCCCTACAGAGGACTCACCCCTCCACTTT. This rearrangement joins TRBV7-7 to TRBJ1-6; D is unclear. The V gene's germline CDR1 is SSHAT and CDR2 FNYEAQ (reference sequence). The CDR3 is made up of 13 amino acids.

This clonotype was counted at least ten times. The chain joins TRBV6-5 to TRBJ2-7, with D tentatively TRBD1 (7 bases). V shed 2 bases and J shed 7 bases, with 12 bases lying between them. Germline V CDR1 and CDR2: MNHEY, SVGAGI. This CDR3 has 13 residues. Here the CDR3 DNA reads TGTGCCAGCAGTTACGGGCAGGGGGGTGAGCAGTACTTC. This encodes CASSYGQGGEQYF.

This clonotype appeared many times. The chain has TRBV6-1 and TRBJ1-5; no firm D call. V was cut by 4 bases and J by 0 bases, with 7 bases left in between. Germline V gene sequence: CDR1 MNHNS, CDR2 SASEGT. The CDR3 contains 14 residues. The DNA for the CDR3 is TGTGCCAGCAGTGGACAATATAGCAATCAGCCCCAGCATTTT. This sequence encodes CASSGQYSNQPQHF.

Ten or more counts support this clonotype. The chain's CDR3 is CASSFRGSGANVLTF. CDR3 in DNA: TGTGCCAGCAGCTTCCGCGGGTCTGGGGCCAACGTCCTGACTTTC. The V gene is TRBV11-2, the J gene TRBJ2-6; D is perhaps TRBD2 (5 bases). Germline V gene data show CDR1 as SGHAT and CDR2 as FQNNGV. V dropped 3 bases and J dropped 1 base, with 7 bases sitting between them. This CDR3 spans 15 amino acids. Full variable domain (missing parts from reference TRBV11-2 and TRBJ2-6): EAGVAQSPRYKIIEKRQSVAFWCNPISGHATLYWYQQILGQGPKLLIQFQNNGVVDDSQLPKDRFSAERLKGVDSTLKIQPAKLEDSAVYLCASSFRGSGANVLTFGAGSRLTVL.

The chain recombines TRBV7-6 with TRBJ1-1, with 7 bases matching TRBD1. CDR3 size: 16 residues. J was trimmed by 4 bases and V by 1 base; bases with no gene match: 9. The germline CDR1 and CDR2 sequences are SGHVS and FNYEAQ. The CDR3 reads CASSLDPQGRTTEAFF. The CDR3 DNA reads as TGTGCCAGCAGCTTAGACCCACAGGGGAGGACCACTGAAGCTTTCTTT.

This clonotype was counted at least ten times. V is TRBV6-5 and J is TRBJ2-7; D might be TRBD1 (6 bases). This CDR3 comprises 13 residues. Germline CDR1 reads MNHEY; CDR2 reads SVGAGI. Trimming cost V 2 bases and J 3 bases, with 8 bases left between them. The CDR3 sequence: CASSYTDSYEQYF. The CDR3 DNA is TGTGCCAGCAGTTACACGGACAGCTACGAGCAGTACTTC.

In this sample, this clonotype turned up a few times. CDR3 sequence (DNA): TGTGCCAGCAGTGGGGGCAGAAATTCACCCCTCCACTTT. Its translation: CASSGGRNSPLHF. The chain has TRBV28 and TRBJ1-6, with D perhaps TRBD1 (6 bases). The CDR3 runs to 13 residues. Germline loops: CDR1 MDHEN, CDR2 SYDVKM. Trimming cost V 5 bases and J 7 bases, with 9 bases left between them.

This clonotype was seen at least ten times. The genes are TRBV23-1 and TRBJ2-5; D might be TRBD2 (5 bases). TRBV23-1 is noted as an ORF with a role that remains uncertain. The germline V and J ends were trimmed by 5 bases and 1 base, with 11 bases remaining between them. The CDR3 sequence is 14 residues long. CDR3 amino acids: CASSLLDVQETQYF. The CDR3 DNA is TGCGCCAGCAGTTTACTAGACGTCCAAGAGACCCAGTACTTC.

This clonotype has just a few counts. The chain couples TRBV6-2 or TRBV6-3 to TRBJ2-5; 9 bases agree with TRBD2. From germline, CDR1 is MNHEY and CDR2 SVGEGT. V gave up 5 bases and J gave up 6 bases; unmatched junction bases: 7. This CDR3 region has 14 residues. The DNA of the CDR3 is TGTGCCAGCAGTCCTAGCGGGGTTTTAAAGACCCAGTACTTC. Protein sequence: CASSPSGVLKTQYF.